The TCR beta chain under discussion was sequenced for a study of beta chain features in type 1 diabetes. General study results and limits: Shortening that was moderate but significant affected the TCRB CDR3s of Type 1 diabetes patients in all four CD4+ subsets.

This clone has only a few counts. What it binds is unknown. Of the isolated RNA, all was reverse transcribed, and so the sequenced material was expressed TCRB transcripts. Measured with immunoSEQ multiplex PCR; TCRdb has only the in-frame clones, and not every one. This sample yields over 200,000 clones, of which approximately 10% are seen a single time; approximately 0.015% belongs to the top ten. CDR3 length: 12 residues. Germline lookup yields CDR1 SQVTM and CDR2 ANQGSEA. The V end lost 7 bases, the J end lost 0 bases, and 9 bases lay between the germline ends. This chain uses TRBV29-1 with TRBJ1-1, with D hard to call. What was sequenced was naive CD4+ T cells from blood. This clonotype was obtained from a man aged 30-40 years with type 1 diabetes. CDR3 sequence reads: CSAEIMNTEAFF. DNA for the CDR3: TGCAGCGCCGAGATCATGAACACTGAAGCTTTCTTT.